This T cell receptor beta chain stems from a study of Graves' ophthalmopathy and Graves' hyperthyroidism. The wider study: Peripheral blood collection took place at initial diagnosis, before any treatment. Study-level points and caveats: Most thyroid clonotypes expanded beyond 0.001 frequency were also found in blood.

The study amplified TCR beta CDR3 regions using RNA transcripts. RT-PCR in the first round used HTBI primers; a second-round multiplex PCR followed. Via MiXCR, TCRdb re-called the multiplex PCR reads, giving one row per CDR3 protein. The sample has about 15,000 distinct CDR3 sequences, about 50% seen once. Note on this clonotype: The antigen is undetermined.

V was clipped by 3 bases and J by 7 bases; unmatched bases: 10. This CDR3 comprises 15 residues. Germline lookup yields CDR1 ENHRY and CDR2 SYGVKD. The V and J genes are TRBV10-3 and TRBJ2-7, with 9 positions matching TRBD1. The clonotype was recovered from a woman aged 30 to 39 with Graves' ophthalmopathy. Sample: peripheral blood. CDR3 region: CAISDREQGAGEQYF. The DNA for the CDR3 is TGTGCCATCAGTGATAGAGAACAGGGGGCGGGGGAGCAGTACTTC.